This entry describes one T cell receptor beta chain. These data are taken from a study of blood T cell repertoires in COVID-19. On the study more broadly: PBMCs, B-cell-depleted T cells, or T cells were the source of the cDNA or gDNA that made up the material.

Here immunoSEQ multiplex PCR was the method, and the copy in TCRdb shows in-frame clones only, minus some. The sample lists fewer than 200,000 clones, approximately 79% occurring once. CDR1 is MGHDK and CDR2 is SYGVNS in the germline V gene. CDR3 length: 15 residues. V was cut by 4 bases and J by 0 bases, with 12 bases left in between. What was sequenced was peripheral blood. The chain uses TRBV25-1 and TRBJ1-2; D is perhaps TRBD1 (5 bases). This clonotype was obtained from a woman aged 80 or over with acute or convalescent COVID-19. This CDR3 is CASSAPGGANYGYTF. CDR3 nucleotide sequence: TGTGCCAGCAGTGCGCCGGGGGGGGCTAACTATGGCTACACCTTC.